This TCR beta chain originates from a study of T cells in Graves' hyperthyroidism and ophthalmopathy. This clonotype was observed a few times. The V gene's germline CDR1 is LNHDA and CDR2 SQIVND (reference sequence). Between the trimmed V and J ends, which lost 4 bases and 3 bases, there was a span of 19 bases. CDR3 length: 16 residues. From RNA transcripts, TCR beta CDR3 regions were amplified. When the TCR CDR3 underwent first-round RT-PCR, the HTBI primer set was used. TCRdb re-called the multiplex PCR reads through MiXCR, storing one row per CDR3 protein. This sample has approximately 740,000 distinct CDR3 sequences, with 14% found just once.

The sample taken for sequencing was blood. This sequence joins TRBV19 and TRBJ2-7; the D gene is possibly TRBD1 (6 bases). The sequence was obtained from a woman under 30 with Graves' hyperthyroidism. The CDR3 region has the DNA TGTGCCAGTAGTACCCCCAACCCCCCGGACAGCTACGAGCAGTACTTC. Residues: CASSTPNPPDSYEQYF.